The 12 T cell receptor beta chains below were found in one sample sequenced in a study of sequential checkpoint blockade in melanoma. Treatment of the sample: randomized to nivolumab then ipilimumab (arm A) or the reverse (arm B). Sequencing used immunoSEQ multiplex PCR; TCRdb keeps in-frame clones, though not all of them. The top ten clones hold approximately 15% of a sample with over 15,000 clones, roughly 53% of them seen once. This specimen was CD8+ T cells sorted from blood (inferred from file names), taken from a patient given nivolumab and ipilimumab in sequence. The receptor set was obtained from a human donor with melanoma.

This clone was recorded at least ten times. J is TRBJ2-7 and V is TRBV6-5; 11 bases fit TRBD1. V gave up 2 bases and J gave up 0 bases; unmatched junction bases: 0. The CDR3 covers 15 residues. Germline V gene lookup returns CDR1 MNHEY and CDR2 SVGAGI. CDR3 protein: CASSYGTGGSYEQYF. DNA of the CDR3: TGTGCCAGCAGTTACGGGACAGGGGGCTCCTACGAGCAGTACTTC.

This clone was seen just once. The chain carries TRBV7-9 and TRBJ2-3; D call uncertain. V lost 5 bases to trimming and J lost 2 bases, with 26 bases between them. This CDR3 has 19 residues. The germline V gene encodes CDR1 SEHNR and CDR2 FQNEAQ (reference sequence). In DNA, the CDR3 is TGTGCCAGCAGCACCCGAAGGAGAGGTTCGACTCCCCTCACAGATACGCAGTATTTT. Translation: CASSTRRRGSTPLTDTQYF.

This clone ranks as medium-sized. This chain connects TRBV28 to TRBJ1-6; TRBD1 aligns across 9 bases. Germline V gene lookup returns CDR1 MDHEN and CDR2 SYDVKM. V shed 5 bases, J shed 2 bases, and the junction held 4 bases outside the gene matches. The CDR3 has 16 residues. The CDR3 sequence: CASSETGGAYNSPLHF. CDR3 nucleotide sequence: TGTGCCAGCAGTGAGACAGGGGGTGCCTATAATTCACCCCTCCACTTT.

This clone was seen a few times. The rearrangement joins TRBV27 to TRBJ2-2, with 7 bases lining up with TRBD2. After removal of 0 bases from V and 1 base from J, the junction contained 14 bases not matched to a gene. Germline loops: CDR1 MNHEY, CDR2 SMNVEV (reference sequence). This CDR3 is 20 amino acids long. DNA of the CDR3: TGTGCCAGCAGTTTATCGGGGGGGGGTATGGCGGAGAGGAACACCGGGGAGCTGTTTTTT. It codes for CASSLSGGGMAERNTGELFF.

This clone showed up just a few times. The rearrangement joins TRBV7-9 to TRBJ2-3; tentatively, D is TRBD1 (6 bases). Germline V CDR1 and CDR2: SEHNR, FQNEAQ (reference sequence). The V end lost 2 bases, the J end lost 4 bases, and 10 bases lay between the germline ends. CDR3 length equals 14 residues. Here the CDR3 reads CASSLTQGSDTQYF. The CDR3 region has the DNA TGTGCCAGCAGCTTAACCCAGGGGTCAGATACGCAGTATTTT.

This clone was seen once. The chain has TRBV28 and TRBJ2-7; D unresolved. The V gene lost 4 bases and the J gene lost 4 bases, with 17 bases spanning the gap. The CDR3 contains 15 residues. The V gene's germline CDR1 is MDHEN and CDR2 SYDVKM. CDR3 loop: CASSSYTGARYEQYF. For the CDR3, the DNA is TGTGCCAGCAGTTCCTATACCGGAGCTCGGTACGAGCAGTACTTC.

The CDR3 region is CASSARLLAGGKVKNIQYF. The CDR3 DNA reads as TGCGCCAGCAGTGCGAGATTACTAGCGGGAGGAAAGGTCAAAAACATTCAGTACTTC. The chain carries TRBV10-2 and TRBJ2-4; TRBD2 aligns across 12 bases. Germline trimming cut 4 bases from V and 3 bases from J; bases unmatched to any gene: 13. The CDR3 length is 19 residues. The germline CDR1 and CDR2 sequences are WSHSY and SAAADI.

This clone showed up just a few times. This CDR3 reads CASSFTIKRSSYNEQFF. The CDR3 DNA reads TGTGCCAGCAGCTTTACGATCAAGCGTAGCTCCTACAATGAGCAGTTCTTC. The rearrangement joins TRBV7-9 to TRBJ2-1; D is unclear. Per the germline V gene, CDR1 is SEHNR and CDR2 is FQNEAQ (reference sequence). The CDR3 runs to 17 residues. The V and J ends lost 3 bases and 0 bases respectively, with 15 bases between them.

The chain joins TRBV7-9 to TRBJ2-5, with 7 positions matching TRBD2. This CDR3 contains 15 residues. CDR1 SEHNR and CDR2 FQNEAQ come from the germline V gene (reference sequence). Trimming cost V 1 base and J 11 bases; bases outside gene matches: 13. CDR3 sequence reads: CASSLDDGYRGEQYF. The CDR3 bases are TGTGCCAGCAGCTTAGATGATGGCTACCGGGGGGAGCAGTACTTC. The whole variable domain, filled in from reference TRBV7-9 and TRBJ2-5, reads DTGVSQNPRHKITKRGQNVTFRCDPISEHNRLYWYRQTLGQGPEFLTYFQNEAQLEKSRLLSDRFSAERPKGSFSTLEIQRTEQGDSAMYLCASSLDDGYRGEQYFGPGTRLLVL.

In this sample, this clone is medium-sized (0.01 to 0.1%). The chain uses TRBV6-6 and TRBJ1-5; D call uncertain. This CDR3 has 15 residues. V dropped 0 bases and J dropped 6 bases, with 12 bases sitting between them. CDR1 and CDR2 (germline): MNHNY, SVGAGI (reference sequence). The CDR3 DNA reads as TGTGCCAGCAGTTACTCAGAGAGTGGTGGTCAGCCCCAGCATTTT. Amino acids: CASSYSESGGQPQHF.

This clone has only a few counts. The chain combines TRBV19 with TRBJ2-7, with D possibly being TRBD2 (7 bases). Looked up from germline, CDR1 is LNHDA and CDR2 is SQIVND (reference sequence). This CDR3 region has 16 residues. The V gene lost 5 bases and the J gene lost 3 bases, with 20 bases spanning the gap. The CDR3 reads CASSERGALPFYEQYF. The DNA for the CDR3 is TGTGCCAGTAGTGAACGGGGGGCCCTTCCGTTCTACGAGCAGTACTTC.

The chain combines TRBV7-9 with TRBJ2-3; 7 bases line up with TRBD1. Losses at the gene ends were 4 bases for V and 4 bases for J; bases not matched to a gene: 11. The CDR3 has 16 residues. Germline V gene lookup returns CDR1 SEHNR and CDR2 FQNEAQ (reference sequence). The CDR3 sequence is CASSSQGEMRADTQYF. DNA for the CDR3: TGTGCCAGCAGCTCCCAGGGGGAGATGAGGGCAGATACGCAGTATTTT.